The 4 T cell receptor beta chains below were found in one sample sequenced in a study of patients and donors after allogeneic stem cell transplantation. TCRdb fed the RT-PCR reads into MiXCR, producing one record per CDR3 protein. Of some 880,000 distinct CDR3 sequences listed, approximately 18% were seen once; the top ten hold under 6.5%. The sequencing sample was made of blood, either unsorted or a sorted T cell fraction (not recorded which). The receptors shown here come from a human donor who was either an allogeneic HSCT recipient or a stem cell or donor lymphocyte infusion donor (not recorded which). It is not recorded whose cells these are; they may come from a transplant donor.

This clonotype occurred a few times. The V call is TRBV4-1, the J call TRBJ2-4; TRBD2 aligns across 7 bases. Germline-derived CDR1 and CDR2 are MGHRA and YSYEKL. This CDR3 is built from 19 residues. The V segment lost 0 bases and the J segment 0 bases; nucleotides outside the gene matches: 11. The CDR3 DNA sequence: TGCGCCAGCAGCCAAGATATCGAGAGCGGGGCCCTAGCCAAAAACATTCAGTACTTC. The encoded protein is CASSQDIESGALAKNIQYF.

J is TRBJ2-1 and V is TRBV15, with TRBD2 matching over 16 bases. CDR1 and CDR2 from the germline V gene are LNHNV and YYDKDF (reference sequence). The CDR3 totals 18 residues. V shed 0 bases, J shed 8 bases, and the junction held 7 bases outside the gene matches. CDR3 loop: CATSREGLAGGARDEQFF. The CDR3 region has the DNA TGTGCCACCAGCAGAGAGGGACTAGCGGGAGGGGCCCGGGATGAGCAGTTCTTC.

This clonotype occurred a few times. The V gene is TRBV15, the J gene TRBJ2-2, with TRBD2 matching over 7 bases. Unmatched junction bases numbered 6, after V lost 0 bases and J lost 5 bases. This CDR3 spans 16 amino acids. Germline CDR1 is LNHNV and CDR2 is YYDKDF (reference sequence). This CDR3 is CATSREVAGKTGELFF. The DNA for the CDR3 is TGTGCCACCAGCAGAGAAGTAGCGGGCAAGACCGGGGAGCTGTTTTTT.

This chain joins TRBV6-1 and TRBJ2-3; 7 bases line up with TRBD2. The CDR3 runs to 16 residues. V lost 2 bases, J lost 0 bases, and 5 bases stayed unmatched. Germline values: CDR1 MNHNS, CDR2 SASEGT. In DNA, the CDR3 is TGTGCCAGCAGTGAATGGTACGGGGGGAGCACAGATACGCAGTATTTT. The encoded protein is CASSEWYGGSTDTQYF.